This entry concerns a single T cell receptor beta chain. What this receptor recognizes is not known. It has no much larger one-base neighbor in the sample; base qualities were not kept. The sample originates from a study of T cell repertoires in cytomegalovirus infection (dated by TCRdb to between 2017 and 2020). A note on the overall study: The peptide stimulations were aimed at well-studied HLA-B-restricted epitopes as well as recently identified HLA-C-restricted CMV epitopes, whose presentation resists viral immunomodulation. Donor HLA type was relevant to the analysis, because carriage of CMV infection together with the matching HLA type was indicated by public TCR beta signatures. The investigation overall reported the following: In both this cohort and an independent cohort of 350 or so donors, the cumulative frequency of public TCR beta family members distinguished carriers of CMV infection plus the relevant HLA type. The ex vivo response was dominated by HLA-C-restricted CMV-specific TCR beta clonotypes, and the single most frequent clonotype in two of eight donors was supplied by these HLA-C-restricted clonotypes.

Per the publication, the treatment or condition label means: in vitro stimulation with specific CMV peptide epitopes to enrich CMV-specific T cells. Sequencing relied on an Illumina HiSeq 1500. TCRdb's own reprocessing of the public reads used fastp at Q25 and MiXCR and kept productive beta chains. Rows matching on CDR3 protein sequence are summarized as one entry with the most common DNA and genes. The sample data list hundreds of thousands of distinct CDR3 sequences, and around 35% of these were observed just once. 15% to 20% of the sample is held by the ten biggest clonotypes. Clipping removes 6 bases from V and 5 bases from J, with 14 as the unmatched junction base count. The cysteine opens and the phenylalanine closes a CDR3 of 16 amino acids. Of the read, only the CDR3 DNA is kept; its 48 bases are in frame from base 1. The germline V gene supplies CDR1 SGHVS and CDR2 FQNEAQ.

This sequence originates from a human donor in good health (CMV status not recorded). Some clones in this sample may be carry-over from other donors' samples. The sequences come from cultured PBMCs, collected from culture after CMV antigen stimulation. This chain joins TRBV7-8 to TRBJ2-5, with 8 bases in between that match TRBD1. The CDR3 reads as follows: CASRSPGGASQETQYF. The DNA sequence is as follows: TGTGCCAGCAGGTCGCCAGGGGGCGCATCTCAGGAGACCCAGTACTTC. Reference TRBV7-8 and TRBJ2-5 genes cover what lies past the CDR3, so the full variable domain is GAGVSQSPRYKVAKRGQDVALRCDPISGHVSLFWYQQALGQGPEFLTYFQNEAQLDKSGLPSDRFFAERPEGSVSTLKIQRTQQEDSAVYLCASRSPGGASQETQYFGPGTRLLVL.